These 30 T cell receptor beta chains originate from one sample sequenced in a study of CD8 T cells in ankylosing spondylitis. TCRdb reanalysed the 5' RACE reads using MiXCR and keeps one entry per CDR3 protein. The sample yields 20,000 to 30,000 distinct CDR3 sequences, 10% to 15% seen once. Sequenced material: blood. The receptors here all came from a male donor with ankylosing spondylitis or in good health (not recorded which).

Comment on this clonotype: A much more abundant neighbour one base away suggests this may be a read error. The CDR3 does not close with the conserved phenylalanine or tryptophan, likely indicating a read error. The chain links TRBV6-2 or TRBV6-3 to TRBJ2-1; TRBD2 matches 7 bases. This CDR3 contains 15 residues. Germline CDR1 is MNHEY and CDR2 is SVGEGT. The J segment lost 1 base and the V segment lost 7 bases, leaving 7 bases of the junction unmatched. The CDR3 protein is CASIRQRGSYNEQFL. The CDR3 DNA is TGTGCCAGCATAAGACAGCGGGGTTCCTACAATGAGCAGTTCCTC.

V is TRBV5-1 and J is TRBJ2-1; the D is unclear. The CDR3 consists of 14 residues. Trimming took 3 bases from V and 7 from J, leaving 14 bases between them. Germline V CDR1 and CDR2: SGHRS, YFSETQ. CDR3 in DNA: TGCGCCAGCAGCTCGGGCCTTAAGGGTAATGAGCAGTTCTTC. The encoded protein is CASSSGLKGNEQFF.

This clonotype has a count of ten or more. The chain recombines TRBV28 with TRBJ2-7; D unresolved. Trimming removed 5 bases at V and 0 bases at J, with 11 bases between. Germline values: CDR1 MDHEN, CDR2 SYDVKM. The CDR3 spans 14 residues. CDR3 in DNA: TGTGCCAGCAGTAGGTGGGCCTACTCCTACGAGCAGTACTTC. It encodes CASSRWAYSYEQYF.

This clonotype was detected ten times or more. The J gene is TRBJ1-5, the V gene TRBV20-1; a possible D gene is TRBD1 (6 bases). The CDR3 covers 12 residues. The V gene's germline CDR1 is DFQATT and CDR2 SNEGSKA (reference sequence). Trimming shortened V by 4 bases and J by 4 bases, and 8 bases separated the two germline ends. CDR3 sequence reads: CSATGDNQPQHF. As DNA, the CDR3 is TGCAGTGCTACAGGGGATAATCAGCCCCAGCATTTT.

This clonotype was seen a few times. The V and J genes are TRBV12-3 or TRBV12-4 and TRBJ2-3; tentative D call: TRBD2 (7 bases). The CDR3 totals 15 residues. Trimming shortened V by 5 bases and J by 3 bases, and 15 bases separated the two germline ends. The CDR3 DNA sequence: TGTGCCAGCAGTCCCCGAGGGGGGGAAACAGATACGCAGTATTTT. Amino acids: CASSPRGGETDTQYF.

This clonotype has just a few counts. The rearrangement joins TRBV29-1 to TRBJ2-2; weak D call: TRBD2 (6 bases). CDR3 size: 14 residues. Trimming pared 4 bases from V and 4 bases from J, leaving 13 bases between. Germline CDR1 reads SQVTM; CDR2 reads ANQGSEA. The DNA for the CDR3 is TGCAGCGTTGCTTTTACCGGGGGCACCGGGGAGCTGTTTTTT. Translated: CSVAFTGGTGELFF.

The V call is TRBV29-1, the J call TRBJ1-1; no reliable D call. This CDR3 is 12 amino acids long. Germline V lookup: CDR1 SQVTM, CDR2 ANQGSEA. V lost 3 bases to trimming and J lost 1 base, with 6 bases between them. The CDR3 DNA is TGCAGCGTTGATCGCAAGAACACTGAAGCTTTCTTT. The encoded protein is CSVDRKNTEAFF.

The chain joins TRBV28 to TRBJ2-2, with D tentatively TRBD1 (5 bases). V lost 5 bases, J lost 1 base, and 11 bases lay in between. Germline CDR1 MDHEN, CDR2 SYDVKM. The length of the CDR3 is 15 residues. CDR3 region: CASSLFGQNTGELFF. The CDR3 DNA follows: TGTGCCAGCAGTCTATTCGGACAGAACACCGGGGAGCTGTTTTTT. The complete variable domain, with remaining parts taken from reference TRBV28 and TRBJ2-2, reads DVKVTQSSRYLVKRTGEKVFLECVQDMDHENMFWYRQDPGLGLRLIYFSYDVKMKEKGDIPEGYSVSREKKERFSLILESASTNQTSMYLCASSLFGQNTGELFFGEGSRLTVL.

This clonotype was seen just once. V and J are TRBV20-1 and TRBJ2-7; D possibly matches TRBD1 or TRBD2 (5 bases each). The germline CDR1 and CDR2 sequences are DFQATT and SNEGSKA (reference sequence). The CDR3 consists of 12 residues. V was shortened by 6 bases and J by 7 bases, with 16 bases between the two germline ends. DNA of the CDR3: TGCAGTGCCAACGGGGCAACACAAGAGCAGTACGTC. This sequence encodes CSANGATQEQYV.

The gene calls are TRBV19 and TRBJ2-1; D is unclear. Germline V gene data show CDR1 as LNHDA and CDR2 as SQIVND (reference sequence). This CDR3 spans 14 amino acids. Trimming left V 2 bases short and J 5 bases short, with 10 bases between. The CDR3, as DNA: TGTGCCAGTAGTATACCGTCCCAGGACAATGAGCAGTTCTTC. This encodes CASSIPSQDNEQFF.

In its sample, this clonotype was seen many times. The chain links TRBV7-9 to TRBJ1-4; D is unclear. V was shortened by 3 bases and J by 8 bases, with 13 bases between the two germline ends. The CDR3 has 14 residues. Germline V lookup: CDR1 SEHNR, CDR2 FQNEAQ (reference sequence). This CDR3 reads CASSFFGESEKLFF. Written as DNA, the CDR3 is TGTGCCAGCAGCTTTTTCGGGGAATCCGAAAAACTGTTTTTT.

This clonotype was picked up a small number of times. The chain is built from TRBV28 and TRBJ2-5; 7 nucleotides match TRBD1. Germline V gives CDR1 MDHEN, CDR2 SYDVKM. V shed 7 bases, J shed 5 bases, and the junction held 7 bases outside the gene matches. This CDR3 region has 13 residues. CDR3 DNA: TGTGCCAGCAATCTAGGGGGCCTTGAGACCCAGTACTTC. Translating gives CASNLGGLETQYF.

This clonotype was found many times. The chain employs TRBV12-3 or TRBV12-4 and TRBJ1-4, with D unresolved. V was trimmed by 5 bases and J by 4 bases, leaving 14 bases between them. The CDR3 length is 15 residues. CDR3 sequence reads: CASSPDRAGNEKLFF. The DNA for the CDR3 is TGTGCCAGCAGTCCCGATCGTGCGGGTAATGAAAAACTGTTTTTT.

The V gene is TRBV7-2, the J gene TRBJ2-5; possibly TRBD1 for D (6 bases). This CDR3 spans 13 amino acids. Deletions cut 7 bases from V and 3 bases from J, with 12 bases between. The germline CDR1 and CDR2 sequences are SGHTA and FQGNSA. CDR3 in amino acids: CASTLDRKETQYF. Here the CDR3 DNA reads TGTGCCAGCACCCTCGACAGGAAAGAGACCCAGTACTTC.

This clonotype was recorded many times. Written as DNA, the CDR3 is TGTGCCAGCAGCGGACCGGGACTAGCGGGGGACAAAAACATTCAGTACTTC. It codes for CASSGPGLAGDKNIQYF. V gene TRBV5-6 combines with J gene TRBJ2-4, with 14 bases fitting TRBD2. V dropped 4 bases and J dropped 3; count of bases not matched to a gene: 6. This CDR3 is built from 17 residues. CDR1 and CDR2 from the germline V gene are SGHDT and YYEEEE.

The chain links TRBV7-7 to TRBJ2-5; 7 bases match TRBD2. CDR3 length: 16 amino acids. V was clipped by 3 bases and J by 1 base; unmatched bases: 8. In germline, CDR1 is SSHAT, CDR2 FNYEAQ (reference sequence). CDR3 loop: CASSFGLGGSQETQYF. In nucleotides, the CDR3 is TGTGCCAGCAGCTTTGGCCTAGGCGGGAGCCAAGAGACCCAGTACTTC.

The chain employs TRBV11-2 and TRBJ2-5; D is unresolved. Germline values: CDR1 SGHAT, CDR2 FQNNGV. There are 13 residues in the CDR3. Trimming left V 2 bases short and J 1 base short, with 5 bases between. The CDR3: CASSLIGQETQYF. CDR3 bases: TGTGCCAGCAGCTTAATTGGCCAAGAGACCCAGTACTTC. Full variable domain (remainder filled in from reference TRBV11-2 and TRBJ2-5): EAGVAQSPRYKIIEKRQSVAFWCNPISGHATLYWYQQILGQGPKLLIQFQNNGVVDDSQLPKDRFSAERLKGVDSTLKIQPAKLEDSAVYLCASSLIGQETQYFGPGTRLLVL.

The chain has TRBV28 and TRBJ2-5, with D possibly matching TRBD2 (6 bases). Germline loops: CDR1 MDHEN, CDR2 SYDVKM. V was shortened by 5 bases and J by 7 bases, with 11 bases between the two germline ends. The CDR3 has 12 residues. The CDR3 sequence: CASSPLRGTQYF. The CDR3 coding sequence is TGTGCCAGCAGTCCCTTGCGGGGGACCCAGTACTTC.

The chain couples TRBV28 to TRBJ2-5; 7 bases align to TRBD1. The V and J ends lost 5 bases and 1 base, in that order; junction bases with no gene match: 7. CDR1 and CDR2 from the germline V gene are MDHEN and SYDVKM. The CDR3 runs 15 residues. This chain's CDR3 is CASSPRTGVQETQYF. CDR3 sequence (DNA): TGTGCCAGCAGTCCGCGTACAGGGGTCCAAGAGACCCAGTACTTC.

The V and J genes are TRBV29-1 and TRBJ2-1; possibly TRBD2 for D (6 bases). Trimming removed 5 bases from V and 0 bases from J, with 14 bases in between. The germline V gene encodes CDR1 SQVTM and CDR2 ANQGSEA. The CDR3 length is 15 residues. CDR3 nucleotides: TGCAGCGTTCCCCCCCGCGGGGCCTCCTACAATGAGCAGTTCTTC. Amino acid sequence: CSVPPRGASYNEQFF.

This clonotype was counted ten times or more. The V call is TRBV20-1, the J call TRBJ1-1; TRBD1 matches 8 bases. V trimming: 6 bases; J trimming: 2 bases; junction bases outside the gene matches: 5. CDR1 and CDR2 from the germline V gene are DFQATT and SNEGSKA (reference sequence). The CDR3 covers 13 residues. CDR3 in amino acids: CSATGQGNTEAFF. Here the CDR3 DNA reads TGCAGTGCAACCGGACAGGGAAACACTGAAGCTTTCTTT.

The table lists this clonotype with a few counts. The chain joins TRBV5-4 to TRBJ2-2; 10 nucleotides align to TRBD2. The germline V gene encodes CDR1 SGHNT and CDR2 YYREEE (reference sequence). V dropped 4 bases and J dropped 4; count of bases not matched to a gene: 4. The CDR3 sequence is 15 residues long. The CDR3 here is CASSEKRGGTGELFF. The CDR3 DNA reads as TGTGCCAGCAGCGAAAAGCGGGGGGGCACCGGGGAGCTGTTTTTT.

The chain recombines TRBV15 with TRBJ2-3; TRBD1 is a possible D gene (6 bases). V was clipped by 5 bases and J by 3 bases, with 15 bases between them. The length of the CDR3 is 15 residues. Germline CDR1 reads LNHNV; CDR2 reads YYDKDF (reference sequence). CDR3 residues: CATSYAGTGTDTQYF. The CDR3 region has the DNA TGTGCCACCAGCTACGCCGGAACAGGGACAGATACGCAGTATTTT.

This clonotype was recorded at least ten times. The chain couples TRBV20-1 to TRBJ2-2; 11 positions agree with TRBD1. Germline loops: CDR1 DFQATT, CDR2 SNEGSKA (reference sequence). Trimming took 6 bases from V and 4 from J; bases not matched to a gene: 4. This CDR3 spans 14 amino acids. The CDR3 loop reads CSASDRGPTGELFF. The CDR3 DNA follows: TGCAGTGCCTCGGACAGGGGGCCCACCGGGGAGCTGTTTTTT.

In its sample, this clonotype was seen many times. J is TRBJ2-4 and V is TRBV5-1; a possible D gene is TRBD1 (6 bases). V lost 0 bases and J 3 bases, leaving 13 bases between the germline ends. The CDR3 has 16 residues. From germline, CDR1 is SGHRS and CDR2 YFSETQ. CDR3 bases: TGCGCCAGCAGCTTGGAACGGCAGGGGCTCAAAAACATTCAGTACTTC. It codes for CASSLERQGLKNIQYF.

The CDR3 DNA sequence: TGTGCCAGCAGCCTTGAAGTGGGAGGCACCGGGGAGCTGTTTTTT. It translates to CASSLEVGGTGELFF. This chain links TRBV6-1 with TRBJ2-2; D might be TRBD2 (6 bases). The germline gives CDR1 MNHNS, CDR2 SASEGT. There are 15 residues in the CDR3. Trimming stripped 6 bases from V and 4 bases from J, with 15 bases between.

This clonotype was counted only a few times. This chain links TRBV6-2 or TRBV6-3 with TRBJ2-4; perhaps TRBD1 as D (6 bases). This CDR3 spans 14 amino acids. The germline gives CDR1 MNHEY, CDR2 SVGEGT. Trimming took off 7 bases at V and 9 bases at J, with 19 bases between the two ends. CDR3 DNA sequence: TGTGCCAGCACTTCATGGGGGCGTAGAGCCATTCAGTACTTC. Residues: CASTSWGRRAIQYF.

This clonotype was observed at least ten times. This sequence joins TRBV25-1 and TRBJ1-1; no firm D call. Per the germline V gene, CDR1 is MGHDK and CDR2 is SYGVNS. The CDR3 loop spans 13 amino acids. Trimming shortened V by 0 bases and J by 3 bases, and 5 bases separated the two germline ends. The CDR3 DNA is TGTGCCAGCAGTGAATACGAGGACACTGAAGCTTTCTTT. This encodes CASSEYEDTEAFF.

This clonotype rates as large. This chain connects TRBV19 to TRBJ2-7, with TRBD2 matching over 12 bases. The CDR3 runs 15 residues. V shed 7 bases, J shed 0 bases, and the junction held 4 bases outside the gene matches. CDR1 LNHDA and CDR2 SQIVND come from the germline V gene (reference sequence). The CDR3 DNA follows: TGTGCCAGTAAACTAGCGGGAGGCAACTCCTACGAGCAGTACTTC. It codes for CASKLAGGNSYEQYF.

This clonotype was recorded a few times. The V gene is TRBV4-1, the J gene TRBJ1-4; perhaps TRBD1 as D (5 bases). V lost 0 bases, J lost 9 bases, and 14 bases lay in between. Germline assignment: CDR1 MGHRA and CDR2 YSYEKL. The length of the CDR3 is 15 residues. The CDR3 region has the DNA TGCGCCAGCAGCCAAGAGGGAACCCGGGGGAAAAAACTGTTTTTT. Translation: CASSQEGTRGKKLFF.